The rows below give T cell receptor beta chains drawn from one sample of a study of blood T cells in healthy people across ages. MiXCR was run by TCRdb on the 5' RACE reads, yielding one entry per CDR3 protein. The data contain fewer than 2,000,000 distinct CDR3 sequences, about two fifths of them singletons. Sample: blood. The receptors come from a human donor in good health. Both conserved end residues are part of each CDR3. Fields, in order: J gene, D gene, V gene, clone size, CDR3 protein, CDR3 DNA. A D gene is named only where the DNA matches it firmly. Expanded clones get a size class; other rows say once, few or many, or leave the size out.

>TRBJ2-1|TRBD2|TRBV4-3|many
CASSQGSGLAGGPSYNEQFF
TGCGCCAGCAGCCAAGGATCGGGACTAGCGGGGGGACCCTCCTACAATGAGCAGTTCTTC
>TRBJ2-1|.|TRBV4-1|.
CASGHPSLRRSYNEQFF
TGCGCTAGCGGCCACCCCTCACTAAGGCGCTCCTACAATGAGCAGTTCTTC
>TRBJ2-7|TRBD1|TRBV3-1|.
CASRAGTGGSILSYEQYF
TGTGCCAGCAGGGCCGGGACAGGGGGCTCTATCCTCTCCTACGAGCAGTACTTC
>TRBJ2-1|.|TRBV6-2/TRBV6-3|few
CASSYEEAYNEQFF
TGTGCCAGCAGTTATGAGGAGGCCTACAATGAGCAGTTCTTC
>TRBJ1-2|.|TRBV20-1|few
CSAREGPLIYGYTF
TGCAGTGCTAGAGAGGGACCACTAATCTATGGCTACACCTTC
>TRBJ2-5|.|TRBV3-1|.
CASSHAKGRETQYF
TGTGCCAGCAGCCATGCTAAGGGTCGAGAGACCCAGTACTTC
>TRBJ2-1|TRBD2|TRBV20-1|few
CSATGAGGPHEQFF
TGCAGTGCCACCGGGGCGGGGGGCCCGCATGAGCAGTTCTTC
>TRBJ2-1|.|TRBV28|.
CASSPPLYSEQFF
TGTGCCAGCAGTCCCCCGTTGTATTCTGAGCAGTTCTTC
>TRBJ1-2|TRBD1|TRBV2|.
CASSSTRDRAYGYTF
TGTGCCAGCAGCTCGACTCGAGACAGGGCCTATGGCTACACCTTC
>TRBJ1-2|.|TRBV6-5|.
CASSYEAGIPGYTF
TGTGCCAGCAGTTACGAAGCGGGGATCCCGGGCTACACCTTC
>TRBJ2-7|.|TRBV12-3/TRBV12-4|.
CASSFSYAMSSYEQYF
TGTGCCAGCAGTTTTTCTTATGCGATGAGCTCCTACGAGCAGTACTTC
>TRBJ2-3|TRBD1|TRBV6-2/TRBV6-3|.
CASSLDPGQGRDTQYF
TGTGCCAGCAGCTTAGATCCGGGACAGGGGAGGGATACGCAGTATTTT
>TRBJ1-5|TRBD1|TRBV10-3|.
CAISGGQENQPQHF
TGTGCCATCAGTGGGGGACAGGAAAATCAGCCCCAGCATTTT
>TRBJ1-6|TRBD1|TRBV20-1|.
CSASGGTGYNSPLHF
TGCAGTGCTAGTGGCGGGACAGGTTATAATTCACCCCTCCACTTT
>TRBJ1-5|TRBD1|TRBV28|.
CASTPGGTGIQPQHF
TGTGCCAGCACTCCCGGCGGGACAGGGATCCAGCCCCAGCATTTT